What follows is one T cell receptor beta chain and its context. These data are taken from a study of blood T cell repertoires in COVID-19. Study context: Acute and convalescent COVID-19 specimens originated in the United States, Italy and Spain. Sample material is recorded as cDNA or gDNA derived from T cells, B-cell-depleted T cells, or PBMCs.

This CDR3 contains 15 residues. The ends lost 3 bases at V and 9 bases at J; junction bases unmatched: 13. Looked up from germline, CDR1 is SGHRS and CDR2 is YFSETQ. Original data processing: Estimation of nucleated cell counts was performed using reference gene primer amplification. Data came from immunoSEQ multiplex PCR; TCRdb stores just in-frame clones and leaves some out. The D gene and trimming were derived from the DNA, and the V and J assignments and clone size from that table. Among 99,000 or so clones listed, 84% were seen once. The chain joins TRBV5-1 to TRBJ1-2; 8 bases match TRBD1. This receptor was taken from a man between 65 and 85 years old with active or convalescent COVID-19. The sample consisted of peripheral blood. CDR3 bases: TGCGCCAGCAGCTCCCTGGGGTCGCAGGGGGCTAGCTACACCTTC. Protein: CASSSLGSQGASYTF.